The 16 T cell receptor beta chains reported below all come from one sample, sequenced in a study of T cell responses to AZD1222 COVID-19 vaccine (dated by TCRdb to 2020 to 2023). Libraries were prepared through the immunoSEQ multiplex PCR assay. TCRdb's version of the immuneACCESS table is confined to in-frame rearrangements and falls short of the full clone set. An unresolved V gene accounts for under half of the shortfall where checked; the remainder is of unknown origin. This sample lists over 75,000 clones; under 95% were detected once. The ten largest make up about 3% of the sample. Per the publication, the time point label means: baseline before first vaccination. The sequences come from peripheral blood, collected on day 0 of AZD1222 vaccination. These receptors were taken from an adult in good health.

The chain is built from TRBV27 and TRBJ1-6, with D possibly matching TRBD1 (6 bases). Germline CDR1 reads MNHEY; CDR2 reads SMNVEV (reference sequence). This CDR3 is built from 12 residues. V gave up 6 bases and J gave up 7 bases, with 7 bases separating them. The CDR3 loop is CASRQGNSPLHF. The DNA of the CDR3 is TGTGCCAGCAGACAGGGAAATTCACCCCTCCACTTT.

This chain links TRBV5-1 with TRBJ2-3; D may be TRBD2 (5 bases). The CDR3 length is 16 residues. Germline V gene sequence: CDR1 SGHRS, CDR2 YFSETQ. Trimming cost V 2 bases and J 0 bases, with 13 bases left between them. CDR3 residues: CASSLGSGPSTDTQYF. DNA for the CDR3: TGCGCCAGCAGCTTAGGCAGCGGCCCTAGCACAGATACGCAGTATTTT.

This clone was found a few times. The same CDR3 can be traced to other DNA sequences in this sample. The V and J genes are TRBV11-2 and TRBJ1-1; D remains ambiguous. The CDR3 is 14 amino acids. V gave up 3 bases and J gave up 0 bases, with 8 bases separating them. Germline CDR1 and CDR2: SGHAT and FQNNGV. The CDR3 protein is CASSFESMNTEAFF. CDR3 coding DNA: TGTGCCAGCAGCTTCGAGTCAATGAACACTGAAGCTTTCTTT.

The gene calls are TRBV2 and TRBJ1-5; a weak D match, TRBD1 (6 bases). Trimming shortened V by 6 bases and J by 4 bases, and 13 bases separated the two germline ends. Germline lookup yields CDR1 SNHLY and CDR2 FYNNEI. The CDR3 contains 14 residues. For the CDR3, the DNA is TGTGCCAGCAGGCCCGGACAGATAAATCAGCCCCAGCATTTT. Protein: CASRPGQINQPQHF.

The V and J genes are TRBV6-5 and TRBJ2-2; D ambiguous. The germline V and J ends were trimmed by 3 bases and 0 bases, with 11 bases remaining between them. The CDR3 covers 16 residues. Germline CDR1 and CDR2: MNHEY and SVGAGI. The CDR3 loop is CASSYSGTSNTGELFF. CDR3 DNA sequence: TGTGCCAGCAGTTATTCAGGCACGTCGAACACCGGGGAGCTGTTTTTT.

J is TRBJ2-1 and V is TRBV6-5; D is uncertain. V dropped 6 bases and J dropped 1 base, with 13 bases sitting between them. The CDR3 is 15 residues long. Germline CDR1 reads MNHEY; CDR2 reads SVGAGI. The CDR3 spells CASSPSPGSYNEQFF. DNA for the CDR3: TGTGCCAGCAGCCCGTCGCCAGGTTCCTACAATGAGCAGTTCTTC.

The chain uses TRBV9 and TRBJ1-1; tentative D call: TRBD1 (6 bases). Germline V gives CDR1 SGDLS, CDR2 YYNGEE. V was cut by 0 bases and J by 4 bases, with 19 bases left in between. The CDR3 consists of 17 residues. CDR3 coding DNA: TGTGCCAGCAGCGTAGAGAGCCAGGGGCTATTGGGCACTGAAGCTTTCTTT. Amino acid sequence: CASSVESQGLLGTEAFF.

The V call is TRBV5-5, the J call TRBJ1-5; D remains unclear. The germline V gene encodes CDR1 SGHKS and CDR2 YYEKEE (reference sequence). This CDR3 has 14 residues. V was shortened by 2 bases and J by 4 bases, with 10 bases between the two germline ends. The CDR3 DNA reads as TGTGCCAGCAGCTTCGGCACAGAGAATCAGCCCCAGCATTTT. Translated, it gives CASSFGTENQPQHF.

J is TRBJ2-7 and V is TRBV18; 9 nucleotides agree with TRBD2. V was pared by 3 bases and J by 4 bases, with 4 bases of the junction left unmatched. Germline V gives CDR1 KGHSH, CDR2 LQKENI. CDR3 length equals 14 residues. DNA for the CDR3: TGTGCCAGCTCACCGGGACTAGCCGAATACGAGCAGTACTTC. Residues: CASSPGLAEYEQYF.

This chain links TRBV7-2 with TRBJ2-7, with no clear D. The CDR3 sequence is 11 residues long. With 5 bases removed from V and 4 bases from J, the gap between germline ends came to 6 bases. Per germline, CDR1 SGHTA and CDR2 FQGNSA. Written as DNA, the CDR3 is TGTGCCAGCAGCCTATCTTACGAGCAGTACTTC. Residues: CASSLSYEQYF.

The V and J genes are TRBV6-6 and TRBJ1-5; no clear D gene. V dropped 2 bases and J dropped 2 bases, with 7 bases sitting between them. CDR1 is MNHNY and CDR2 is SVGAGI in the germline V gene (reference sequence). This CDR3 is built from 14 residues. The CDR3 nucleotides read TGTGCCAGCAGTTACGGAGGAGGCAATCAGCCCCAGCATTTT. Amino acids: CASSYGGGNQPQHF.

The CDR3: CASAPQHLGNTIYF. The CDR3 DNA reads TGTGCCAGCGCACCCCAACATCTTGGAAACACCATATATTTT. This chain connects TRBV5-5 to TRBJ1-3, with D unresolved. Germline V CDR1 and CDR2: SGHKS, YYEKEE (reference sequence). This CDR3 spans 14 amino acids. V was pared by 7 bases and J by 3 bases, with 14 bases between.

V usage is TRBV19 and J usage is TRBJ2-7; D is uncertain. The germline CDR1 and CDR2 sequences are LNHDA and SQIVND (reference sequence). V was pared by 4 bases and J by 6 bases, with 10 bases between. This CDR3 has 12 amino acids. CDR3 DNA: TGTGCCAGTAGTAGGGCAGCTGGCGAGCAGTACTTC. It is translated as CASSRAAGEQYF.

V gene TRBV7-8 combines with J gene TRBJ1-4; D uncertain. The CDR3 is 16 amino acids. Germline CDR1 reads SGHVS; CDR2 reads FQNEAQ. Trimming removed 1 base from V and 3 bases from J, with 12 bases in between. This CDR3 is CASSLGHIASNEKLFF. CDR3 in DNA: TGTGCCAGCAGCTTAGGCCACATCGCGTCTAATGAAAAACTGTTTTTT.

This chain uses TRBV27 with TRBJ1-2; possible D gene TRBD1, 5 bases. Trimming stripped 6 bases from V and 5 bases from J, with 13 bases between. The CDR3 totals 13 residues. Germline V gene sequence: CDR1 MNHEY, CDR2 SMNVEV (reference sequence). CDR3 in amino acids: CASRGLGPYGYTF. CDR3 nucleotides: TGTGCCAGCAGGGGACTAGGGCCTTATGGCTACACCTTC.

The chain is built from TRBV6-5 and TRBJ2-1; 8 bases are shared with TRBD1. Losses at the gene ends were 6 bases for V and 8 bases for J; bases not matched to a gene: 6. The CDR3 covers 13 residues. Germline V CDR1 and CDR2: MNHEY, SVGAGI. DNA for the CDR3: TGTGCCAGCAGGGCAAGACAGGGGCATGAGCAGTTCTTC. It specifies CASRARQGHEQFF.